A selection of T cell receptor beta chains follows, all from one sample in a study of T cells after yellow fever vaccination. TCRdb called the 5' RACE reads again in MiXCR, with one record for every CDR3 protein. The sample carries some 420,000 distinct CDR3 sequences, about 17% recorded once. Sample: PBMCs, taken before the yellow fever booster vaccination. These receptors were collected from a man aged 18-30 years who received the YFV17D yellow fever vaccine. CDR3s include the opening cysteine and the closing phenylalanine or tryptophan. The D gene is left open where the match is weak. Expanded clones are given a class, and other clones once, few, many or no size at all.

d_call j_call v_call clone_size cdr3_aa cdr3_nt
- TRBJ1-1 TRBV20-1 many CSAKRGRDTEAFF TGCAGTGCTAAGAGGGGAAGGGACACTGAAGCTTTCTTT
TRBD1 TRBJ1-2 TRBV7-2 few CASSREPGQYYGYTF TGTGCCAGCAGTCGAGAACCGGGACAGTACTATGGCTACACCTTC
- TRBJ2-7 TRBV11-2 once CASSKTVRTYEQYF TGTGCCAGCAGCAAGACAGTCCGAACCTACGAGCAGTACTTC
- TRBJ1-1 TRBV6-2/TRBV6-3 few CASSYSGLMNTEAFF TGTGCCAGCAGTTACTCCGGCCTCATGAACACTGAAGCTTTCTTT
- TRBJ1-1 TRBV28 few CASSPSRWGDTEAFF TGTGCCAGCAGTCCCTCCCGTTGGGGTGACACTGAAGCTTTCTTT
- TRBJ2-7 TRBV4-3 few CASSQDSGGQQYF TGCGCCAGCAGCCAAGATAGTGGAGGGCAGCAGTACTTC
- TRBJ2-1 TRBV27 - CASSLGLDYNEQFF TGTGCCAGCAGTTTGGGGCTAGACTACAATGAGCAGTTCTTC
TRBD2 TRBJ2-1 TRBV7-2 - CASSPGAGGRLNEQFF TGTGCCAGCAGCCCTGGGGCGGGGGGCAGGCTCAATGAGCAGTTCTTC
TRBD1 TRBJ2-7 TRBV7-6 few CASSQRTGGDEQYF TGTGCCAGCAGCCAACGGACAGGGGGCGACGAGCAGTACTTC
- TRBJ2-1 TRBV6-5 - CASSTGLHNEQFF TGTGCCAGCAGCACAGGGTTGCACAATGAGCAGTTCTTC
TRBD2 TRBJ2-3 TRBV24-1 - CATSPGGLGGGYGTDTQYF TGTGCCACCTCTCCCGGGGGACTCGGCGGGGGGTACGGGACAGATACGCAGTATTTT
TRBD1 TRBJ1-2 TRBV11-2 few CASNLQGAEGYTF TGTGCCAGCAACCTACAGGGGGCGGAAGGCTACACCTTC
- TRBJ2-4 TRBV6-5 - CASSWGRGNIQYF TGTGCCAGCAGTTGGGGACGAGGTAACATTCAGTACTTC
- TRBJ2-6 TRBV4-3 few CASSQDQGNVLTF TGCGCCAGCAGCCAAGATCAGGGGAACGTCCTGACTTTC
TRBD1 TRBJ2-7 TRBV20-1 few CSASRTGGFGEQYF TGCAGTGCTAGCCGGACAGGGGGGTTTGGGGAGCAGTACTTC
- TRBJ2-5 TRBV30 - CAWSNGKETQYF TGTGCCTGGAGTAATGGGAAAGAGACCCAGTACTTC